These 7 T cell receptor beta chains were all obtained from the same sample, sequenced in a study of blood T cell repertoires in COVID-19. Produced via immunoSEQ multiplex PCR; TCRdb's table is partial and in-frame only. The data contain around 250,000 clones, around 80% of them singletons. Sample: PBMCs or T cells enriched from blood (not recorded which). The source is a man between 25 and 39 years old with acute COVID-19.

The V call is TRBV4-3, the J call TRBJ1-1; TRBD1 is a possible D gene (5 bases). This CDR3 is built from 15 residues. The germline V and J ends were trimmed by 0 bases and 5 bases, with 13 bases remaining between them. Germline lookup yields CDR1 LGHNA and CDR2 YSLEER. Here the CDR3 DNA reads TGCGCCAGCAGCCAAGAAATAGCAGGGCGGACTGAAGCTTTCTTT. Amino acids: CASSQEIAGRTEAFF.

This chain links TRBV18 with TRBJ1-1, with D perhaps matching TRBD1 (5 bases). CDR3 length: 13 amino acids. Germline CDR1 reads KGHSH; CDR2 reads LQKENI. Trimming stripped 8 bases from V and 4 bases from J, with 14 bases between. CDR3 nucleotide sequence: TGTGCCAGCGAAGAAAACGGGGGCACTGAAGCTTTCTTT. Protein sequence: CASEENGGTEAFF.

This sequence joins TRBV19 and TRBJ1-5; the match to TRBD1 covers 8 bases. Looked up from germline, CDR1 is LNHDA and CDR2 is SQIVND (reference sequence). V lost 6 bases, J lost 2 bases, and 6 bases stayed unmatched. CDR3 length: 15 residues. CDR3: CASSSGQVRNQPQHF. The CDR3 DNA sequence: TGTGCCAGTAGCTCGGGACAGGTGCGCAATCAGCCCCAGCATTTT.

The chain combines TRBV9 with TRBJ2-5, with TRBD2 matching over 8 bases. This CDR3 contains 14 residues. In germline, CDR1 is SGDLS, CDR2 YYNGEE. The V gene end was trimmed by 4 bases and the J gene end by 2 bases; junction bases not matched to a gene: 4. CDR3 amino acids: CASSISGDQETQYF. CDR3 nucleotides: TGTGCCAGCAGCATTAGCGGGGATCAAGAGACCCAGTACTTC.

The V and J genes are TRBV7-3 and TRBJ1-1; 12 bases agree with TRBD1. CDR1 is SGHTA and CDR2 is FQGTGA in the germline V gene. This CDR3 comprises 17 residues. V was clipped by 5 bases and J by 0 bases; unmatched bases: 7. The CDR3 sequence: CASSPRDRGLMNTEAFF. The CDR3 bases are TGTGCCAGCAGCCCTCGGGACAGGGGGCTCATGAACACTGAAGCTTTCTTT. Combining the CDR3 with reference TRBV7-3 and TRBJ1-1 gives the whole variable domain GAGVSQTPSNKVTEKGKYVELRCDPISGHTALYWYRQSLGQGPEFLIYFQGTGAADDSGLPNDRFFAVRPEGSVSTLKIQRTERGDSAVYLCASSPRDRGLMNTEAFFGQGTRLTVV.

Comments on this clone: The germline gene is not matched at one end of the junction; a read error may be the cause. This chain connects TRBV5-1 to TRBJ1-6, with 7 nucleotides matching TRBD1. The CDR3 loop spans 16 amino acids. In germline, CDR1 is SGHRS, CDR2 YFSETQ. CDR3 nucleotide sequence: TGTGCCAGCAGCCGTCACTCCGGACAGGATAATTCACCCCTCCACTTT. This encodes CASSRHSGQDNSPLHF.

The rearrangement uses TRBV29-1 and TRBJ2-2; TRBD2 matches at 8 bases. The CDR3 totals 16 residues. Germline lookup yields CDR1 SQVTM and CDR2 ANQGSEA. The CDR3 DNA follows: TGCATCTCGCGGGAGCGGGAGACGTTGTACACCGGGGAGCTGTTTTTT. Translating it yields CISRERETLYTGELFF.